A single sample is the source of the 5 T cell receptor beta chains below, sequenced in a study of shared clonotypes between healthy human individuals (dated by TCRdb to the early 2020s). The method was the immunoSEQ multiplex PCR assay. This is the immuneACCESS table as TCRdb keeps it, with only in-frame sequences that have V and J called. A part of the clones is gone; compared with another copy, unresolved V genes explain less than half, and the rest is unexplained. Recorded for this sample are about 480,000 clones; roughly 78% of them occurred a single time. The ten largest clones add up to 10% to 15% of the sample. The specimen sequenced was PBMCs. The receptors here all came from a woman aged 40 to 50 in good health. Some clones in this sample may be carry-over from other donors' samples.

This clone was observed a single time. The rearrangement links TRBV6-6 to TRBJ1-4; possible D gene TRBD1, 5 bases. This CDR3 spans 15 amino acids. The V gene's germline CDR1 is MNHNY and CDR2 SVGAGI (reference sequence). V was clipped by 0 bases and J by 8 bases, with 13 bases between them. The CDR3 region has the DNA TGTGCCAGCAGTTACTCTAGACAGCCGTCCGAAAAACTGTTTTTT. Amino acid sequence: CASSYSRQPSEKLFF.

This chain connects TRBV10-3 to TRBJ2-7, with 9 bases matching TRBD1. V trimming: 10 bases; J trimming: 1 base; junction bases outside the gene matches: 5. The germline gives CDR1 ENHRY, CDR2 SYGVKD. The CDR3 contains 13 residues. In nucleotides, the CDR3 is TGTGCCACCCGGACAGGGGAGTCCTACGAGCAGTACTTC. It translates to CATRTGESYEQYF.

The chain has TRBV11-2 and TRBJ2-1, with D perhaps given as TRBD1 or TRBD2 (6 bases each). CDR1 and CDR2 (germline): SGHAT, FQNNGV. The V gene lost 5 bases and the J gene lost 3 bases, with 20 bases spanning the gap. CDR3 size: 17 residues. The DNA for the CDR3 is TGTGCCAGCAGCCATCGGGGGCCTCTCGGATACTACAATGAGCAGTTCTTC. This gives the protein CASSHRGPLGYYNEQFF. The full variable domain, with the rest looked up from reference TRBV11-2 and TRBJ2-1, is EAGVAQSPRYKIIEKRQSVAFWCNPISGHATLYWYQQILGQGPKLLIQFQNNGVVDDSQLPKDRFSAERLKGVDSTLKIQPAKLEDSAVYLCASSHRGPLGYYNEQFFGPGTRLTVL.

The V and J genes are TRBV28 and TRBJ2-5; tentatively, D is TRBD1 or TRBD2 (5 bases each). The germline V and J ends were trimmed by 7 bases and 1 base, with 13 bases remaining between them. Germline loops: CDR1 MDHEN, CDR2 SYDVKM. This CDR3 has 14 amino acids. This CDR3 reads CASKPRGLQETQYF. The CDR3 bases are TGTGCCAGCAAACCTCGGGGCCTCCAAGAGACCCAGTACTTC.

The rearrangement joins TRBV5-1 to TRBJ2-6; 7 nucleotides agree with TRBD1. The germline V gene has CDR1 SGHRS and CDR2 YFSETQ. V shed 4 bases, J shed 0 bases, and the junction held 7 bases outside the gene matches. The CDR3 spans 17 residues. The CDR3 DNA is TGCGCCAGCAGCAGGGGACAGTTGAGCTCTGGGGCCAACGTCCTGACTTTC. Encoded protein: CASSRGQLSSGANVLTF.